This T cell receptor (beta chain) was sequenced for a study of T cells in localized non-small cell lung cancer. General observations from the study: Elevated circulating T cell density in blood was associated with longer overall survival. Because only a single region of the tumor was sequenced, heterogeneity remains possible. Uninvolved adjacent lung showed peak T cell clonality, exceeding tumor.

With regard to this clone: Its antigen is undetermined.

TCRdb's table, derived via immunoSEQ multiplex PCR, lists solely in-frame clones and lacks some. The table lists approximately 67,000 clones, approximately 84% of them singletons, with roughly 13% in the top ten. The junction had 9 bases not matched to a gene; V was cut back by 8 bases and J by 2 bases. This CDR3 region has 14 residues. Germline assignment: CDR1 GTSNPN and CDR2 SVGIG (reference sequence). This specimen was peripheral blood, taken before any cancer treatment. This chain joins TRBV30 and TRBJ2-1, with TRBD2 matching over 7 bases. This TCR came from a female donor over 55 with stage I lung adenocarcinoma. The CDR3 is CAGRERGAYNEQFF. CDR3 coding DNA: TGTGCCGGTCGAGAGCGGGGTGCCTACAATGAGCAGTTCTTC.